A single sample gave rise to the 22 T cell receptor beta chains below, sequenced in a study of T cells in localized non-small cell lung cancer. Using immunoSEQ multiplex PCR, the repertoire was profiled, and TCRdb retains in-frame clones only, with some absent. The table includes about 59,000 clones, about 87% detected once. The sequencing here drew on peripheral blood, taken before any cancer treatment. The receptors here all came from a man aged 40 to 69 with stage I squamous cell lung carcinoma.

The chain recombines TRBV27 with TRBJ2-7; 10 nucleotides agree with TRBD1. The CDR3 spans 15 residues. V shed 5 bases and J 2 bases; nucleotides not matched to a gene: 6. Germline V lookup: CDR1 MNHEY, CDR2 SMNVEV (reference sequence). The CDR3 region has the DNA TGTGCCAGCAGTACGACAGGGGGCGCAACCTACGAGCAGTACTTC. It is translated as CASSTTGGATYEQYF.

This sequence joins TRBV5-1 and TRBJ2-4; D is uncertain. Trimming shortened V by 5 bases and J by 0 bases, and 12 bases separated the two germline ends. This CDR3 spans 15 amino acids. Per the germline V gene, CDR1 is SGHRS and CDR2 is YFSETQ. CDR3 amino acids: CASRVDSLAKNIQYF. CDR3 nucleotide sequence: TGCGCCAGCAGAGTAGACTCGCTAGCCAAAAACATTCAGTACTTC.

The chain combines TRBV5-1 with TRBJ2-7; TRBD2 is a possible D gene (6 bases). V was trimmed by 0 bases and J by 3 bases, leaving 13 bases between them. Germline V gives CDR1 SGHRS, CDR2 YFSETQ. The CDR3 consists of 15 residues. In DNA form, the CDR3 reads TGCGCCAGCAGCTTGGCCGCGCAGGGACTCTACGAGCAGTACTTC. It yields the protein CASSLAAQGLYEQYF. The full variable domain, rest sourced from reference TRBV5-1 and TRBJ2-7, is KAGVTQTPRYLIKTRGQQVTLSCSPISGHRSVSWYQQTPGQGLQFLFEYFSETQRNKGNFPGRFSGRQFSNSRSEMNVSTLELGDSALYLCASSLAAQGLYEQYFGPGTRLTVT.

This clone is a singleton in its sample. The CDR3 sequence is CASSPRTGATEAFF. The DNA for the CDR3 is TGTGCCAGCAGCCCGCGGACAGGGGCCACTGAAGCTTTCTTT. The chain joins TRBV7-2 to TRBJ1-1; 9 positions agree with TRBD1. The CDR3 loop spans 14 amino acids. In germline, CDR1 is SGHTA, CDR2 FQGNSA. V lost 5 bases and J lost 4; bases outside the gene matches: 5.

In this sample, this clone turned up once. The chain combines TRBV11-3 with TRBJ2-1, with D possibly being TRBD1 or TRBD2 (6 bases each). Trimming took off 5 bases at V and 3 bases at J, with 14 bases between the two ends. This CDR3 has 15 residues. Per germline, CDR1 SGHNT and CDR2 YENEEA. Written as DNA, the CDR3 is TGTGCCAGCAGCCCAGGGGAGGTAATCTACAATGAGCAGTTCTTC. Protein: CASSPGEVIYNEQFF.

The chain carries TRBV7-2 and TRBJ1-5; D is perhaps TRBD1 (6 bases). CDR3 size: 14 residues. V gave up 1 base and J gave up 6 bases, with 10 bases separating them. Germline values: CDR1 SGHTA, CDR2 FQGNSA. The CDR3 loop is CASSLGGQLQPQHF. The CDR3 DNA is TGTGCCAGCAGCTTAGGCGGACAGCTTCAGCCCCAGCATTTT.

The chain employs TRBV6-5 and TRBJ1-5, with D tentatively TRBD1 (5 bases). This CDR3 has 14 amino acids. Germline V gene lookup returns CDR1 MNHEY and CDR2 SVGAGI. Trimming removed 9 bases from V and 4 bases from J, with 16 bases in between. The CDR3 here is CASHPTVDNQPQHF. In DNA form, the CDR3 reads TGTGCCAGTCATCCGACAGTTGATAATCAGCCCCAGCATTTT.

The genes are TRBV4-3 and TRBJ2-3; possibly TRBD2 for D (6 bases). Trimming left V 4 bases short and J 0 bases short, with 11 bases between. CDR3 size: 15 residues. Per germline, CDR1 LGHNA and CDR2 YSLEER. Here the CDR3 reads CASSRAGLSTDTQYF. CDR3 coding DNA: TGCGCCAGCAGCCGAGCGGGCCTTAGCACAGATACGCAGTATTTT.

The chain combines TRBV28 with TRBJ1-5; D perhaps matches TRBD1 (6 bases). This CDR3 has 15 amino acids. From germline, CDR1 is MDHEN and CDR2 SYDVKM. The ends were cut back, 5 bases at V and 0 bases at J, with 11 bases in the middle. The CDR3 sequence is CASSEDSYSNQPQHF. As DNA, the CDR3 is TGTGCCAGCAGTGAGGACAGCTATAGCAATCAGCCCCAGCATTTT. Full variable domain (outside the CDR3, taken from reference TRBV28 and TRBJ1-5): DVKVTQSSRYLVKRTGEKVFLECVQDMDHENMFWYRQDPGLGLRLIYFSYDVKMKEKGDIPEGYSVSREKKERFSLILESASTNQTSMYLCASSEDSYSNQPQHFGDGTRLSIL.

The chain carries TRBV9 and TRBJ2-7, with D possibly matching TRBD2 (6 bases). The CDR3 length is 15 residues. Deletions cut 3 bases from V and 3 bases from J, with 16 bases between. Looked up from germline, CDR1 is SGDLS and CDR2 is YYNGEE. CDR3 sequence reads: CASSGRLEEGYEQYF. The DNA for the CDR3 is TGTGCCAGCAGCGGCCGACTAGAGGAGGGCTACGAGCAGTACTTC.

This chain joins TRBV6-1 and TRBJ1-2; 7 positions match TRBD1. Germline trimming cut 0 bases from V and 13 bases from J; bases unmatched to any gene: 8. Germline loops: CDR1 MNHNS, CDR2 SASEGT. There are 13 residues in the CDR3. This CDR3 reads CASSEARQGQSTF. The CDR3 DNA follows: TGTGCCAGCAGTGAAGCTCGACAGGGTCAGAGCACCTTC.

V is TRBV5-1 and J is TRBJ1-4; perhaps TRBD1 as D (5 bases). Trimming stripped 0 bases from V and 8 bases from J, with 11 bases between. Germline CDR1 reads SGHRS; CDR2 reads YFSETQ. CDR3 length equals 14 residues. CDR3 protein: CASSLAGPLEKLFF. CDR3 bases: TGCGCCAGCAGCTTGGCAGGGCCGTTAGAAAAACTGTTTTTT.

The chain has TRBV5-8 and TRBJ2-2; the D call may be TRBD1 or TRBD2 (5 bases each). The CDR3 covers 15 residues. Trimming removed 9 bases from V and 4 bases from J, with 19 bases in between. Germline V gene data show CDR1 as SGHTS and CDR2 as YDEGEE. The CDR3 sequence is CANYRDRISTGELFF. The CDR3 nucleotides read TGTGCCAATTACCGGGACCGCATCTCCACCGGGGAGCTGTTTTTT.

The CDR3 is CASSLKTTGELFF. The CDR3 nucleotides are TGTGCCAGCTCACTAAAAACCACCGGGGAGCTGTTTTTT. V is TRBV18 and J is TRBJ2-2; D ambiguous. The CDR3 has 13 amino acids. Germline V CDR1 and CDR2: KGHSH, LQKENI. The germline V and J ends were trimmed by 4 bases and 4 bases, with 7 bases remaining between them.

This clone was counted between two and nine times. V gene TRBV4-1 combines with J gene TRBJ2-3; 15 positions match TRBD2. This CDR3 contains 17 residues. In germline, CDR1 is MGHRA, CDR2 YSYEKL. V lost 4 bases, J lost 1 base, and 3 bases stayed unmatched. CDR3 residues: CASSLGLAGGGTDTQYF. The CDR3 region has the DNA TGCGCCAGCAGCCTGGGACTAGCGGGAGGTGGCACAGATACGCAGTATTTT.

CDR3 sequence reads: CASSPGAVDTIYF. CDR3 coding DNA: TGTGCCAGCTCCCCAGGGGCGGTCGACACCATATATTTT. This chain connects TRBV18 to TRBJ1-3; a possible D gene is TRBD1 (6 bases). The V and J ends lost 6 bases and 8 bases respectively, with 14 bases between them. This CDR3 contains 13 residues. Looked up from germline, CDR1 is KGHSH and CDR2 is LQKENI.

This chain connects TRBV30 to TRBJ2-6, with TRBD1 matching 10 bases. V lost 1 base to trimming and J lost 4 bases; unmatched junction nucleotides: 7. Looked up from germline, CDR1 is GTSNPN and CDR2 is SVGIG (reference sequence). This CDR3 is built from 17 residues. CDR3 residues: CAWSELGQGFGANVLTF. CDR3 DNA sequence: TGTGCCTGGAGTGAATTGGGACAGGGGTTCGGGGCCAACGTCCTGACTTTC.

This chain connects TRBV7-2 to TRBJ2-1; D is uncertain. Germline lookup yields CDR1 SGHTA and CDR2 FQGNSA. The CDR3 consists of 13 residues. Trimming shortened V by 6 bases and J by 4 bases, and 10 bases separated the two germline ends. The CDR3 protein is CASSFEVYNEQFF. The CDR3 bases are TGTGCCAGCAGTTTCGAGGTATACAATGAGCAGTTCTTC.

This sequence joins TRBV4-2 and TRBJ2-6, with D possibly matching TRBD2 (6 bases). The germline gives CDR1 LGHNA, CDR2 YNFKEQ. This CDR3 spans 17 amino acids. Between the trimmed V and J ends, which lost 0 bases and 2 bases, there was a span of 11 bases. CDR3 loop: CASSQDATSTGANVLTF. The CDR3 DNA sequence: TGTGCCAGCAGCCAAGATGCGACTAGTACTGGGGCCAACGTCCTGACTTTC.

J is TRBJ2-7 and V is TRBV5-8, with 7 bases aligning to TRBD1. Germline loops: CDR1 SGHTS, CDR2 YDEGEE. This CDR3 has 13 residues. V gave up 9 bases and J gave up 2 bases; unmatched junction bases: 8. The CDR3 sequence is CAKKRTGPYEQYF. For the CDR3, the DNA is TGTGCCAAAAAAAGGACAGGCCCCTACGAGCAGTACTTC.

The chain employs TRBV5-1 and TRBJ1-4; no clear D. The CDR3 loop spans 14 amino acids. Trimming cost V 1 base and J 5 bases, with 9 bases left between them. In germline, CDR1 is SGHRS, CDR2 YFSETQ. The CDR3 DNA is TGCGCCAGCAGCTTGAGCAGTAACAATGAAAAACTGTTTTTT. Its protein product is CASSLSSNNEKLFF. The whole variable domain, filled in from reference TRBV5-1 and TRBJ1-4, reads KAGVTQTPRYLIKTRGQQVTLSCSPISGHRSVSWYQQTPGQGLQFLFEYFSETQRNKGNFPGRFSGRQFSNSRSEMNVSTLELGDSALYLCASSLSSNNEKLFFGSGTQLSVL.

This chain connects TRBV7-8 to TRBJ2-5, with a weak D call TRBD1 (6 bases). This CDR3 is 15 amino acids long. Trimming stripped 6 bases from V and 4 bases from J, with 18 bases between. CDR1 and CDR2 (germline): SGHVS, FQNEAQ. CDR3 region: CASRTETGFRETQYF. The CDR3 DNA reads TGTGCCAGCAGAACTGAAACAGGGTTTCGAGAGACCCAGTACTTC. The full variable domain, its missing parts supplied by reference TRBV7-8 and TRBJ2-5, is GAGVSQSPRYKVAKRGQDVALRCDPISGHVSLFWYQQALGQGPEFLTYFQNEAQLDKSGLPSDRFFAERPEGSVSTLKIQRTQQEDSAVYLCASRTETGFRETQYFGPGTRLLVL.